This is a list of T cell receptor beta chains from one sample in a study of blood T cell repertoires in COVID-19. Profiled with immunoSEQ multiplex PCR; TCRdb holds only in-frame clones, not every one. The sample yields about 180,000 clones, around 89% seen once. Sequenced input: peripheral blood. Every receptor here comes from a man aged 18 to 30 who had recovered from COVID-19. CDR3s include the opening cysteine and the closing phenylalanine or tryptophan. Each record gives: J gene, V gene, CDR3 protein.

j_gene: TRBJ1-3; v_gene: TRBV13; CDR3aa: CASSPRAAGGNTIYF
j_gene: TRBJ2-7; v_gene: TRBV9; CDR3aa: CASSPRGEEGEQYF
j_gene: TRBJ2-1; v_gene: TRBV6-5; CDR3aa: CASRGGISYNEQFF
j_gene: TRBJ1-5; v_gene: TRBV24-1; CDR3aa: CATSDPEGGDQPQHF
j_gene: TRBJ2-7; v_gene: TRBV5-1; CDR3aa: CASSPTGTGSFGEQYF
j_gene: TRBJ1-1; v_gene: TRBV25-1; CDR3aa: CASSESRGMNTEAFF
j_gene: TRBJ2-1; v_gene: TRBV7-3; CDR3aa: CASSFGSAQLQFF
j_gene: TRBJ1-6; v_gene: TRBV4-3; CDR3aa: CASSQERGGGSPLHF
j_gene: TRBJ1-1; v_gene: TRBV29-1; CDR3aa: CSVAGVSMNTEAFF
j_gene: TRBJ2-1; v_gene: TRBV6-4; CDR3aa: CASSSSSDTNNEQFF
j_gene: TRBJ2-1; v_gene: TRBV7-9; CDR3aa: CASGHSRNVLYKEYEQFF
j_gene: TRBJ2-7; v_gene: TRBV5-4; CDR3aa: CASSNPSGEQYF
j_gene: TRBJ1-1; v_gene: TRBV4-3; CDR3aa: CASRQQGFDTEAFF
j_gene: TRBJ2-4; v_gene: TRBV2; CDR3aa: CASRNPGQANF
j_gene: TRBJ2-2; v_gene: TRBV10-3; CDR3aa: CAITSTGGATGELFF